The T cell receptor (beta chain) described here comes from a study of identical twins. Broader study findings: For cord blood, abundant beta clonotypes had fewer insertions, unlike memory repertoires, which showed none. Beta out-of-frame sequences showed weaker excess twin sharing.

Comments on this clonotype: The antigen remains undetermined.

Per germline, CDR1 LNHDA and CDR2 SQIVND (reference sequence). This CDR3 has 15 residues. Germline trimming cut 4 bases from V and 5 bases from J; bases unmatched to any gene: 5. MiXCR was run by TCRdb on the 5' RACE reads, yielding one entry per CDR3 protein. This sample has 240,000 or so distinct CDR3 sequences; 8% to 11% occur once, and the top ten carry more than 8.5%. This receptor was taken from a man aged 45-60 years in good health. This rearrangement joins TRBV19 to TRBJ2-5; 12 positions match TRBD2. Source material: memory T cells sorted from blood. The CDR3: CASSRGTSGRETQYF. CDR3 in DNA: TGTGCCAGTAGTAGGGGGACTAGCGGGCGGGAGACCCAGTACTTC.